These 9 T cell receptor beta chains were sequenced from one sample in a study of blood T cell repertoires in COVID-19. The assay was immunoSEQ multiplex PCR, and TCRdb's table has in-frame clones only and misses some. In the table there are roughly 230,000 clones, 65% to 85% of which are singletons. Sequences were obtained from peripheral blood. These receptors all come from a man in his forties with acute or convalescent COVID-19.

The chain carries TRBV28 and TRBJ1-2; D call uncertain. Deletions cut 7 bases from V and 3 bases from J, with 15 bases between. CDR1 is MDHEN and CDR2 is SYDVKM in the germline V gene. The CDR3 is 14 amino acids. CDR3 amino acids: CASTYGDGDYGYTF. The CDR3, as DNA: TGTGCCAGCACCTACGGGGATGGAGACTATGGCTACACCTTC.

A few counts support this clone. J is TRBJ1-1 and V is TRBV7-9; D uncertain. The CDR3 sequence is 13 residues long. V shed 5 bases and J shed 6 bases, with 13 bases lying between them. Per germline, CDR1 SEHNR and CDR2 FQNEAQ (reference sequence). The CDR3 here is CASSLDGVAEAFF. CDR3 coding DNA: TGTGCCAGCAGCCTTGACGGGGTGGCTGAAGCTTTCTTT.

V usage is TRBV5-4 and J usage is TRBJ2-7; D unclear. The CDR3 extends over 11 amino acids. Trimming removed 0 bases from V and 5 bases from J, with 3 bases in between. Germline-derived CDR1 and CDR2 are SGHNT and YYREEE (reference sequence). This CDR3 reads CASSLEHEQYF. The CDR3, as DNA: TGTGCCAGCAGCTTGGAGCACGAGCAGTACTTC.

V and J are TRBV29-1 and TRBJ2-1; 7 bases fit TRBD2. The V and J ends lost 4 bases and 7 bases, in that order; junction bases with no gene match: 4. Looked up from germline, CDR1 is SQVTM and CDR2 is ANQGSEA. The CDR3 is 12 residues long. The CDR3 reads CSVGAGTNEQFF. The CDR3 DNA sequence: TGCAGCGTTGGAGCGGGGACGAATGAGCAGTTCTTC.

This chain links TRBV29-1 with TRBJ2-3, with TRBD1 matching over 8 bases. The ends lost 7 bases at V and 6 bases at J; junction bases unmatched: 9. The V gene's germline CDR1 is SQVTM and CDR2 ANQGSEA. This CDR3 contains 13 residues. CDR3 protein: CSAGTGQSDTQYF. The CDR3 nucleotides read TGCAGCGCGGGGACAGGTCAAAGCGATACGCAGTATTTT.

The chain is built from TRBV7-9 and TRBJ2-1; a possible D gene is TRBD2 (5 bases). The CDR3 has 13 amino acids. Germline lookup yields CDR1 SEHNR and CDR2 FQNEAQ (reference sequence). V was clipped by 3 bases and J by 8 bases, with 11 bases between them. This CDR3 is CASSFGGIDEQFF. CDR3 nucleotides: TGTGCCAGCAGCTTCGGAGGAATTGATGAGCAGTTCTTC.

The rearrangement links TRBV6-2 or TRBV6-3 to TRBJ2-7; perhaps TRBD2 as D (6 bases). This CDR3 has 14 residues. Germline V gene data show CDR1 as MNHEY and CDR2 as SVGEGT. Trimming removed 0 bases at V and 3 bases at J, with 9 bases between. This CDR3 is CASSYSGGIYEQYF. DNA for the CDR3: TGTGCCAGCAGTTACTCCGGCGGGATCTACGAGCAGTACTTC.

This sequence joins TRBV4-1 and TRBJ1-1, with 12 bases aligning to TRBD1. CDR3 length: 20 amino acids. The trim removed 4 bases at V and 5 bases at J, leaving 20 bases unmatched. Per germline, CDR1 MGHRA and CDR2 YSYEKL. The CDR3 sequence: CASSPNMLGTGGARKTEAFF. The CDR3 DNA reads TGCGCCAGCAGCCCGAACATGCTGGGGACAGGGGGCGCGAGAAAGACTGAAGCTTTCTTT.

V usage is TRBV27 and J usage is TRBJ2-7; 11 bases match TRBD1. Germline CDR1 MNHEY, CDR2 SMNVEV (reference sequence). This CDR3 region has 14 residues. The V gene end was trimmed by 5 bases and the J gene end by 6 bases; junction bases not matched to a gene: 6. CDR3 residues: CASSPGTGGSEQYF. CDR3 nucleotide sequence: TGTGCCAGCAGTCCCGGGACAGGGGGAAGCGAGCAGTACTTC.